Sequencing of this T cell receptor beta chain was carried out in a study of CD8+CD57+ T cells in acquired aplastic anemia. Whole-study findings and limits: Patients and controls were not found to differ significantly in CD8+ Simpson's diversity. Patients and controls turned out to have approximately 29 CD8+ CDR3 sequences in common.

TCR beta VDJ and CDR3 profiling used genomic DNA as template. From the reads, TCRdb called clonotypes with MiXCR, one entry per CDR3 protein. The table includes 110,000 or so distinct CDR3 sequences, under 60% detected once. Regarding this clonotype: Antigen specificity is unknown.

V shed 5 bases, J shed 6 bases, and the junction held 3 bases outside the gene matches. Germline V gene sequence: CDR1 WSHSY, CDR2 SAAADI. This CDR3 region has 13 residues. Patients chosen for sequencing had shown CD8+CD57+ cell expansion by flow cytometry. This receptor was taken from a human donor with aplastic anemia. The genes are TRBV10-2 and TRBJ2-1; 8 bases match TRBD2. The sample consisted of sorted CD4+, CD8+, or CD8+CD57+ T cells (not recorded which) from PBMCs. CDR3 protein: CASSRSGTNEQFF. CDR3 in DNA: TGCGCCAGCAGTCGTAGCGGGACCAATGAGCAGTTCTTC.